Each of the 16 T cell receptor beta chains below was sequenced from the same sample in a study of shared clonotypes between healthy human individuals. Method: immunoSEQ multiplex PCR; TCRdb's copy keeps in-frame clones and lacks some. Here the sample spans fewer than 600,000 clones, 70% to 80% being singletons. The sequenced sample consisted of PBMCs. These receptors originate from a woman between 40 and 50 years old in good health. Some clones in this sample may be carry-over from other donors' samples.

About this clone: The same CDR3 arises from other DNA sequences in this sample as well. V gene TRBV5-4 combines with J gene TRBJ2-7, with D unclear. Trimming cost V 0 bases and J 0 bases, with 4 bases left between them. CDR3 length: 13 amino acids. CDR1 is SGHNT and CDR2 is YYREEE in the germline V gene (reference sequence). The DNA of the CDR3 is TGTGCCAGCAGCTTGGTAGGCTCCTACGAGCAGTACTTC. It translates to CASSLVGSYEQYF.

The chain has TRBV6-1 and TRBJ2-3; 7 bases are a match to TRBD1. The CDR3 is 13 residues long. From germline, CDR1 is MNHNS and CDR2 SASEGT. V gave up 1 base and J gave up 13 bases; unmatched junction bases: 8. As DNA, the CDR3 is TGTGCCAGCAGTGAAGGTCACGACAGGGAAAAGTATTTT. It encodes CASSEGHDREKYF.

In the case of this clone: The sample contains more than one DNA sequence encoding this CDR3. The rearrangement joins TRBV27 to TRBJ2-2; 7 bases fit TRBD2. The CDR3 is 16 residues long. The V segment lost 3 bases and the J segment 0 bases; nucleotides outside the gene matches: 4. In germline, CDR1 is MNHEY, CDR2 SMNVEV (reference sequence). This chain's CDR3 is CASSFSGSANTGELFF. The DNA of the CDR3 is TGTGCCAGCAGTTTTAGCGGGTCCGCGAACACCGGGGAGCTGTTTTTT.

The gene calls are TRBV28 and TRBJ2-7; 11 bases are shared with TRBD1. J lost 0 bases, V lost 6 bases, and 4 bases had no gene match. The CDR3 runs to 15 residues. Germline V gene lookup returns CDR1 MDHEN and CDR2 SYDVKM. The CDR3 loop reads CASRGGQGVSYEQYF. For the CDR3, the DNA is TGTGCCAGCAGGGGGGGACAGGGGGTCTCCTACGAGCAGTACTTC. Using reference TRBV28 and TRBJ2-7 for the parts outside the CDR3, the full variable domain is DVKVTQSSRYLVKRTGEKVFLECVQDMDHENMFWYRQDPGLGLRLIYFSYDVKMKEKGDIPEGYSVSREKKERFSLILESASTNQTSMYLCASRGGQGVSYEQYFGPGTRLTVT.

This chain connects TRBV27 to TRBJ2-2; the match to TRBD2 covers 8 bases. With V trimmed by 6 bases and J by 13 bases, 16 bases remained unmatched. CDR1 and CDR2 (germline): MNHEY, SMNVEV (reference sequence). The CDR3 is 15 residues long. The CDR3 loop is CASSLGLEMGMGLFF. For the CDR3, the DNA is TGTGCCAGCAGCCTGGGACTAGAGATGGGTATGGGGCTGTTTTTT.

The CDR3 coding sequence is TGCGCCAGCGAGGAGCTAGCGGGATGGGTGGGCACAGATACGCAGTATTTT. This translates into CASEELAGWVGTDTQYF. The J gene is TRBJ2-3, the V gene TRBV10-2, with 9 positions matching TRBD2. Germline CDR1 reads WSHSY; CDR2 reads SAAADI. Trimming removed 8 bases from V and 1 base from J; junction bases left unmatched: 13. CDR3 size: 17 residues.

The genes are TRBV2 and TRBJ2-1; 10 bases line up with TRBD1. With V trimmed by 6 bases and J by 3 bases, 5 bases remained unmatched. The CDR3 has 15 residues. Germline CDR1 is SNHLY and CDR2 is FYNNEI. CDR3 DNA sequence: TGTGCCAGCAGCCTCGGACAGGGGGACTACAATGAGCAGTTCTTC. Translation gives CASSLGQGDYNEQFF.

The chain employs TRBV5-1 and TRBJ2-1, with 14 bases lining up with TRBD2. The CDR3 covers 18 residues. The ends lost 4 bases at V and 7 bases at J; junction bases unmatched: 13. The germline V gene encodes CDR1 SGHRS and CDR2 YFSETQ. DNA of the CDR3: TGCGCCAGCAGCCCCCCCGGGGGACTAGCGGGAGCTCGAAATGAGCAGTTCTTC. As protein: CASSPPGGLAGARNEQFF.

The chain joins TRBV29-1 to TRBJ2-5; TRBD2 matches 7 bases. After removal of 1 base from V and 7 bases from J, the junction contained 9 bases not matched to a gene. CDR3 length: 14 residues. The germline gives CDR1 SQVTM, CDR2 ANQGSEA. CDR3 region: CSVEGLALRGTQYF. The CDR3 nucleotides are TGCAGCGTTGAAGGACTAGCCCTTCGGGGGACCCAGTACTTC.

A remark on this clone: A much larger clone is a single base away; this may be a read error. This sample includes further DNA sequences coding for the same CDR3. The V call is TRBV11-3, the J call TRBJ2-7; 8 nucleotides agree with TRBD2. The V and J ends lost 1 base and 8 bases, in that order; junction bases with no gene match: 4. Germline-derived CDR1 and CDR2 are SGHNT and YENEEA. The CDR3 sequence is 13 residues long. The DNA of the CDR3 is TGTGCCAGCAGCTTAGTCCCGGGGGGGCAGCAGTACTTC. It is translated as CASSLVPGGQQYF.

This clone appeared a single time. In DNA, the CDR3 is TGTGCCAGCAGCTTCGAAGGGGCGGGAGCTGGGAATGAGCAGTTCTTC. Its translation: CASSFEGAGAGNEQFF. The chain combines TRBV7-2 with TRBJ2-1; 7 nucleotides align to TRBD2. Losses at the gene ends were 3 bases for V and 7 bases for J; bases not matched to a gene: 12. CDR1 and CDR2 from the germline V gene are SGHTA and FQGNSA. The length of the CDR3 is 16 residues.

This chain uses TRBV5-1 with TRBJ1-4, with a weak D call TRBD1 (5 bases). V was clipped by 4 bases and J by 5 bases, with 12 bases between them. This CDR3 is 14 amino acids long. The V gene's germline CDR1 is SGHRS and CDR2 YFSETQ. CDR3 nucleotides: TGCGCCAGCAGCCGCGCGGGGGAGAATGAAAAACTGTTTTTT. Translated, it gives CASSRAGENEKLFF.

V is TRBV30 and J is TRBJ2-7; 7 bases line up with TRBD2. In germline, CDR1 is GTSNPN, CDR2 SVGIG (reference sequence). The CDR3 extends over 14 amino acids. Unmatched junction bases numbered 6, after V lost 0 bases and J lost 4 bases. CDR3 sequence (DNA): TGTGCCTGGAGTGTATGGGGGAGGGCTTACGAGCAGTACTTC. Residues: CAWSVWGRAYEQYF.

As regards this clone: This CDR3 is also generated by other DNA sequences in the sample. This chain links TRBV5-6 with TRBJ1-1; D is undetermined. The ends were cut back, 0 bases at V and 3 bases at J, with 3 bases in the middle. Per germline, CDR1 SGHDT and CDR2 YYEEEE. The CDR3 runs to 12 residues. This chain's CDR3 is CASSLGDTEAFF. CDR3 DNA sequence: TGTGCCAGCAGCTTGGGAGACACTGAAGCTTTCTTT.

The CDR3 loop is CASSVDRGGSGKYF. Written as DNA, the CDR3 is TGCGCCAGCAGTGTGGACAGGGGCGGATCCGGGAAGTACTTC. The chain joins TRBV10-1 to TRBJ2-7; TRBD1 matches at 9 bases. Germline V lookup: CDR1 WNHNN, CDR2 SYGVQD (reference sequence). The CDR3 runs 14 residues. Unmatched junction bases numbered 12, after V lost 4 bases and J lost 11 bases.

This chain links TRBV6-1 with TRBJ2-1; D remains ambiguous. The germline V gene has CDR1 MNHNS and CDR2 SASEGT. Trimming removed 7 bases from V and 4 bases from J, with 11 bases in between. This CDR3 has 13 residues. CDR3 DNA sequence: TGTGCCAGCACCCCGACTCCGTACAATGAGCAGTTCTTC. Amino acids: CASTPTPYNEQFF.